The sequence of this T cell receptor beta chain was determined in a study of T-cell reconstitution after alpha-beta-depleted transplantation in children listed by TCRdb under 2016. About the full investigation: Using TCR repertoire profiling, the study followed T-cell immune reconstitution in a quantitative way in children after TCRalphabeta/CD19-depleted allogeneic hematopoietic cell transplantation.

CDR1 and CDR2, looked up from the germline V gene (reference sequence), are DFQATT and SNEGSKA. V is clipped by 6 bases and J by 7 bases, and the sequence between their germline boundaries is 15 bases long. The CDR3 goes from the cysteine to the phenylalanine over 13 residues. The DNA shown is the 39-base CDR3, in frame from base 1. Details on this clonotype: Its cognate antigen has yet to be identified. Base quality data are lacking; no much larger clone is found one base away.

Libraries were constructed by PCR. TCRdb records Illumina HiSeq 2500 as the sequencer. TCR library preparation used molecular barcoding, with unique molecular identifiers applied to normalize quantification of the TCRbeta repertoire. The public reads were quality trimmed at Q25 with fastp and then assembled into clones with MiXCR by TCRdb, keeping productive beta chains. Here each entry gathers all rows of one CDR3 protein and keeps the most common genes and DNA. Present in this sample are 380,000 or so distinct CDR3 sequences, about an eighth of which were seen just once. The top ten clones comprise approximately 4.2% of the sample.

The origin of this receptor is a human donor who donated a stem cell graft to a child with Fanconi anemia. The rearrangement joined TRBV20-1 to TRBJ1-4, and the D gene may be TRBD1, 5 bases matching. The material was PBMCs, obtained from the stem cell graft. For the CDR3, the sequence is CSAVEGKGEKLFF. Read as DNA, the sequence is TGCAGTGCGGTCGAGGGGAAAGGTGAAAAACTGTTTTTT.